The T cell receptor beta chain under discussion was sequenced for a study of blood T cell repertoires in COVID-19 (dated by TCRdb to the early 2020s). As for the study more broadly: Samples from collaborators originated in the United States, Italy and Spain and spanned both the acute and convalescent phases of COVID-19. The material from the prospective study consisted of cDNA or gDNA derived from T cells, B-cell-depleted T cells, or PBMCs. Subjects who had been exposed to COVID-19, were actively infected with it, or had recovered from it provided the deeply sampled blood TCRbeta repertoires that made up the dataset. The repertoires were released in a freely available public database meant as a resource for research on the immune response to SARS-CoV-2. Samples came from the ongoing ImmuneRACE study (first 160 participants) plus 1,254 subjects from 6 global collaborators. Sample metadata almost always included a de-identified subject ID, COVID-19 status, age in years and sex. Where available, HLA class I and class II types were obtained from metadata supplied by the sample provider rather than from assay-based typing.

Participants in the prospective study were aged roughly 18 to 100 years, lived in about two dozen United States geographic areas, and enrolled through a virtual design. In the prospective study, participants were assigned to cohorts based on the clinical history participants reported in a screening survey and a study questionnaire. Exposed participants were defined as having been in contact with someone with a PCR-confirmed or clinician-diagnosed COVID-19 case within 2 weeks of study entry. In the prospective study, mobile phlebotomists collected whole blood, serum and a nasopharyngeal or oropharyngeal swab from each participant. Prospective study participants could optionally give additional blood draws and questionnaires over an approximately two-month period. Prospective study blood samples were shipped either frozen or at room temperature before DNA extraction. For CDR1 and CDR2, the germline V gene lists SGDLS and YYNGEE. The CDR3 covers 12 residues, taking in both the cysteine and the phenylalanine. Of all the DNA, just the CDR3 is kept, 36 bases in frame from base 1. Trimming removed 5 bases from V and 6 bases from J, leaving 11 bases between the germline ends.

Points on this clone: The antigen it recognizes is unknown. Base quality data are lacking; no much larger clone is found one base away.

TCRbeta CDR3 regions were amplified from genomic DNA using the immunoSEQ Assay, a bias-controlled multiplex PCR. Per the authors' processing: The number of nucleated cells in each sample was estimated by amplification of reference gene primers within the assay. To quantify the absolute abundance of each unique TCRbeta CDR3 rearrangement, sequence reads were collapsed and filtered. For each sample, productive Simpson clonality was calculated by taking the square root of Simpson's diversity index across productive rearrangements. In TCRdb, the immuneACCESS table is reduced to in-frame sequences with V and J assigned. These tables do not hold every clone; where another copy was compared, an unresolved V gene accounts for under half, and the others remain unexplained. V, J and clone size derive from that table, while D and trimming were established from the DNA sequence. A total of about 150,000 clones appear in this sample, around 87% of them only once. The ten biggest clones cover roughly 4% of the sample.

The paper's findings and limits, for the study overall: How much clinical and demographic metadata was included differed by source and by participant, and the metadata was provided uncurated.

The material sequenced was PBMCs or T cells enriched from blood (not recorded which). The sequence was collected from a woman aged 40 to 55 who had been exposed to COVID-19. The sequence is built from TRBV9 and TRBJ1-2; the D segment cannot be called with confidence. The sequenced DNA: TGTGCCAGCAGGCGGGGAGACCATGGCTACACCTTC. This gives the protein CASRRGDHGYTF.